This is a list of T cell receptor beta chains from one sample in a study of T-cell memory formation after mild COVID-19. TCRdb ran MiXCR on the 5' RACE reads and lists one entry per CDR3 protein. This table holds 70,000 to 100,000 distinct CDR3 sequences, roughly 16% found once. Sequenced sample: PBMCs or a T cell subset sorted from them (not recorded which). The source of these receptors is a man aged 18 to 29 who had mild COVID-19 (a few samples of this study predate the infection). Cell type and time point are not known. Each CDR3 is given without its conserved first and last residue. Each record gives: J gene, clone size, V gene, CDR3 protein. Not every row has a clone size; where given, it reads once, few, many or a size class.

j_gene: TRBJ1-2; abundance: .; v_gene: TRBV27; CDR3aa: ASSLGTGGVIYGYT
j_gene: TRBJ2-1; abundance: few; v_gene: TRBV5-1; CDR3aa: ASSPWDNEQF
j_gene: TRBJ1-1; abundance: .; v_gene: TRBV2; CDR3aa: ASSTTASQAF
j_gene: TRBJ1-5; abundance: few; v_gene: TRBV7-9; CDR3aa: ASSFFQTQYSNQPQH
j_gene: TRBJ2-1; abundance: .; v_gene: TRBV28; CDR3aa: ASSSLWGASGYNEQF
j_gene: TRBJ1-2; abundance: .; v_gene: TRBV19; CDR3aa: ASSTGQVNYGYT
j_gene: TRBJ2-1; abundance: few; v_gene: TRBV18; CDR3aa: ASSPTGPNEQF
j_gene: TRBJ2-5; abundance: few; v_gene: TRBV7-3; CDR3aa: ASSPDIGWETQY
j_gene: TRBJ2-1; abundance: .; v_gene: TRBV7-8; CDR3aa: ASSYAGGYNEQF
j_gene: TRBJ2-2; abundance: .; v_gene: TRBV5-1; CDR3aa: ASGDPNTGELF
j_gene: TRBJ2-5; abundance: .; v_gene: TRBV9; CDR3aa: ASSGGGSQETQY
j_gene: TRBJ2-3; abundance: many; v_gene: TRBV5-1; CDR3aa: ASSPKRGSSTDTQY
j_gene: TRBJ1-5; abundance: .; v_gene: TRBV4-3; CDR3aa: ASSQGVHNQPQH
j_gene: TRBJ2-1; abundance: .; v_gene: TRBV9; CDR3aa: ASSGGGSRNEQF
j_gene: TRBJ1-3; abundance: few; v_gene: TRBV6-5; CDR3aa: ASRKTEFSGNTIY
j_gene: TRBJ2-2; abundance: .; v_gene: TRBV7-6; CDR3aa: ASSHGGTGELF
j_gene: TRBJ2-1; abundance: .; v_gene: TRBV11-2; CDR3aa: ASSLGSPLSLPYNEQF
j_gene: TRBJ1-2; abundance: .; v_gene: TRBV6-5; CDR3aa: ASSPADSYGYT
j_gene: TRBJ1-2; abundance: .; v_gene: TRBV5-1; CDR3aa: ASSLGQGVGNYGYT
j_gene: TRBJ1-6; abundance: .; v_gene: TRBV7-9; CDR3aa: ASSSRTGGTSPLH
j_gene: TRBJ2-2; abundance: many; v_gene: TRBV12-3/TRBV12-4; CDR3aa: ASAGDSNTGELF
j_gene: TRBJ2-3; abundance: few; v_gene: TRBV4-3; CDR3aa: ASSQVAGGPVDTQY
j_gene: TRBJ1-4; abundance: few; v_gene: TRBV4-1; CDR3aa: ASSPAVGDKKLF
j_gene: TRBJ2-7; abundance: .; v_gene: TRBV21-1; CDR3aa: ASSKKDEQY
j_gene: TRBJ2-5; abundance: .; v_gene: TRBV4-2; CDR3aa: ASSQSDSEELY
j_gene: TRBJ1-1; abundance: few; v_gene: TRBV2; CDR3aa: ASSWTGGEGTEAF
j_gene: TRBJ2-4; abundance: .; v_gene: TRBV6-6; CDR3aa: ASIAGDKNIQY
j_gene: TRBJ2-1; abundance: many; v_gene: TRBV2; CDR3aa: ASRVWTSGNNEQF
j_gene: TRBJ1-5; abundance: few; v_gene: TRBV6-6; CDR3aa: ASSNRENQPQH
j_gene: TRBJ2-7; abundance: few; v_gene: TRBV6-5; CDR3aa: ASSTQWGSYEQY
j_gene: TRBJ2-1; abundance: few; v_gene: TRBV4-3; CDR3aa: ASSQEWTDNEQF
j_gene: TRBJ2-7; abundance: .; v_gene: TRBV7-9; CDR3aa: ASSFVRTGADEQY
j_gene: TRBJ2-1; abundance: few; v_gene: TRBV9; CDR3aa: ASSGSSGGAWDEQF
j_gene: TRBJ2-2; abundance: few; v_gene: TRBV7-9; CDR3aa: ASSDDRNTGELF
j_gene: TRBJ2-1; abundance: .; v_gene: TRBV12-3/TRBV12-4; CDR3aa: ASSFLAGESGEQF
j_gene: TRBJ2-5; abundance: .; v_gene: TRBV7-9; CDR3aa: ASSLGGVTETQY
j_gene: TRBJ2-3; abundance: few; v_gene: TRBV29-1; CDR3aa: SVEVGRGGPDTQY
j_gene: TRBJ1-2; abundance: few; v_gene: TRBV11-2; CDR3aa: ASSNPRTGDYGYT
j_gene: TRBJ1-3; abundance: few; v_gene: TRBV29-1; CDR3aa: SVVPGGSGNTIY
j_gene: TRBJ1-3; abundance: few; v_gene: TRBV6-6; CDR3aa: ASSMTVRGNTIY
j_gene: TRBJ1-5; abundance: few; v_gene: TRBV15; CDR3aa: ATSSDRGGNQPQH
j_gene: TRBJ2-3; abundance: .; v_gene: TRBV14; CDR3aa: ASSQDPGALDTQY
j_gene: TRBJ1-4; abundance: .; v_gene: TRBV6-6; CDR3aa: ASSSWTGASEKLF
j_gene: TRBJ2-1; abundance: .; v_gene: TRBV27; CDR3aa: ASSRGARSEQF
j_gene: TRBJ2-7; abundance: few; v_gene: TRBV7-2; CDR3aa: ASSRGRGSYEQY
j_gene: TRBJ2-5; abundance: .; v_gene: TRBV28; CDR3aa: ASSLLANQETQY
j_gene: TRBJ2-1; abundance: few; v_gene: TRBV11-2; CDR3aa: ASSLDLKGRRLNEQF
j_gene: TRBJ2-1; abundance: .; v_gene: TRBV4-3; CDR3aa: ASSQVGQEVTYNEQF
j_gene: TRBJ1-3; abundance: .; v_gene: TRBV29-1; CDR3aa: SVEERGFSPNTIY
j_gene: TRBJ2-7; abundance: .; v_gene: TRBV9; CDR3aa: ASSVMDRVGEQY
j_gene: TRBJ2-7; abundance: few; v_gene: TRBV18; CDR3aa: ASSPQGQDYEQY